The 4 T cell receptor beta chains in this list originate from one sample, sequenced in a study of T cell changes during pregnancy in multiple sclerosis. The data were produced by immunoSEQ multiplex PCR, yet TCRdb's version contains in-frame clones alone and is incomplete. Found here are approximately 64,000 clones, 90% of them singletons; the top ten hold roughly 2.2%. This specimen was peripheral blood, taken in the second trimester of pregnancy. These receptors were taken from a female donor in good health, enrolled as a control in a pregnancy study.

The rearrangement links TRBV27 to TRBJ1-5; D is perhaps TRBD1 (6 bases). The CDR3 contains 13 residues. V lost 5 bases, J lost 7 bases, and 12 bases lay in between. Germline V gives CDR1 MNHEY, CDR2 SMNVEV (reference sequence). The CDR3 nucleotides read TGTGCCAGCAGTCATACAGGGTCGCAGCCCCAGCATTTT. Its translation: CASSHTGSQPQHF.

The chain joins TRBV28 to TRBJ1-5, with 8 bases matching TRBD1. The CDR3 sequence is 16 residues long. Trimming cost V 10 bases and J 0 bases; bases outside gene matches: 11. Germline assignment: CDR1 MDHEN and CDR2 SYDVKM. The CDR3 loop is CATRGQALISNQPQHF. Here the CDR3 DNA reads TGTGCCACCCGGGGACAGGCCCTGATTAGCAATCAGCCCCAGCATTTT.

This chain connects TRBV11-2 to TRBJ1-6; TRBD1 aligns across 8 bases. J gave up 10 bases and V 5 bases, and 13 bases lay outside the gene matches. Germline values: CDR1 SGHAT, CDR2 FQNNGV. CDR3 length: 16 amino acids. The chain's CDR3 is CASSRGRTGRNSPLHF. CDR3 coding DNA: TGTGCCAGCAGCAGGGGACGGACAGGGAGGAACTCACCCCTCCACTTT.

The V gene is TRBV27, the J gene TRBJ1-2; tentative D call: TRBD1 (5 bases). With 5 bases removed from V and 3 bases from J, the gap between germline ends came to 16 bases. Per germline, CDR1 MNHEY and CDR2 SMNVEV (reference sequence). The CDR3 loop spans 15 amino acids. The CDR3 nucleotides are TGTGCCAGCAGTCTATTCCAGGGCGTCGACTATGGCTACACCTTC. Translated, it gives CASSLFQGVDYGYTF.